Below, 6 T cell receptor beta chains from the same sample are listed, as sequenced in a study of early stage breast cancer tumors. The repertoire was sequenced with immunoSEQ multiplex PCR; TCRdb's copy has only in-frame clones and lacks some. The sample lists about 17,000 clones, around 83% occurring once. The sequencing input was blood. These receptors originate from a person between 70 and 80 years old with breast cancer.

V usage is TRBV14 and J usage is TRBJ1-1; a possible D gene is TRBD1 (5 bases). CDR1 is SGHDN and CDR2 is FVKESK in the germline V gene. V shed 1 base and J shed 1 base, with 7 bases lying between them. The CDR3 length is 14 residues. The chain's CDR3 is CASSQGGTNTEAFF. Here the CDR3 DNA reads TGTGCCAGCAGCCAAGGGGGCACGAACACTGAAGCTTTCTTT.

A few counts support this clone. This rearrangement joins TRBV5-1 to TRBJ2-1; TRBD1 might be the D (6 bases). Germline CDR1 reads SGHRS; CDR2 reads YFSETQ. This CDR3 has 14 amino acids. V was cut by 4 bases and J by 5 bases, with 13 bases left in between. The CDR3 is CASSPGTRHNEQFF. The CDR3 DNA follows: TGCGCCAGCAGCCCCGGGACACGCCACAATGAGCAGTTCTTC.

This chain joins TRBV30 and TRBJ2-6; TRBD1 might be the D (5 bases). This CDR3 region has 14 residues. The germline V gene has CDR1 GTSNPN and CDR2 SVGIG (reference sequence). CDR3: CSGQTSSGANVLTF. CDR3 sequence (DNA): TGTTCAGGACAAACCAGCTCTGGGGCCAACGTCCTGACTTTC.

This clone was found once. The chain is built from TRBV29-1 and TRBJ2-1; possibly TRBD2 for D (7 bases). Germline V CDR1 and CDR2: SQVTM, ANQGSEA. The CDR3 length is 10 residues. Trimming left V 4 bases short and J 12 bases short, with 10 bases between. The CDR3 protein is CSVGGGGQFF. The CDR3 DNA is TGCAGCGTTGGAGGGGGGGGGCAGTTCTTC.

The chain links TRBV2 to TRBJ2-7, with 9 bases matching TRBD1. Germline values: CDR1 SNHLY, CDR2 FYNNEI. The CDR3 length is 13 residues. Losses at the gene ends were 8 bases for V and 2 bases for J; bases not matched to a gene: 4. This CDR3 reads CASAGQGPYEQYF. CDR3 DNA: TGTGCCAGCGCGGGACAGGGACCCTACGAGCAGTACTTC.

This rearrangement joins TRBV6-6 to TRBJ1-5; TRBD1 matches at 9 bases. The V segment lost 6 bases and the J segment 2 bases; nucleotides outside the gene matches: 5. CDR3 length: 15 amino acids. Germline V lookup: CDR1 MNHNY, CDR2 SVGAGI (reference sequence). The CDR3 nucleotides read TGTGCCAGCAGAACAGGGGGCATAGGCAATCAGCCCCAGCATTTT. Translated: CASRTGGIGNQPQHF.